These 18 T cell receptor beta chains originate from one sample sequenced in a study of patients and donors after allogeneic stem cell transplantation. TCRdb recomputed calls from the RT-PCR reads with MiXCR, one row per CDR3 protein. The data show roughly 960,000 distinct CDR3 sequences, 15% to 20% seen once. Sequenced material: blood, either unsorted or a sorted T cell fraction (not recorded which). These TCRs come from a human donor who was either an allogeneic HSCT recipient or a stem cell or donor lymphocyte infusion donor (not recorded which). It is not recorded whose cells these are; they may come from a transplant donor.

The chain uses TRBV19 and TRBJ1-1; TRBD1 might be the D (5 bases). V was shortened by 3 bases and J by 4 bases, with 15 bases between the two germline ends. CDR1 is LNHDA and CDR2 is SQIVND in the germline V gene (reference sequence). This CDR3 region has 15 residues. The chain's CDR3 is CASSITPPGGTEAFF. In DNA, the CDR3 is TGTGCCAGTAGTATCACCCCTCCGGGGGGCACTGAAGCTTTCTTT. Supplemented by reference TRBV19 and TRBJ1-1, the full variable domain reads DGGITQSPKYLFRKEGQNVTLSCEQNLNHDAMYWYRQDPGQGLRLIYYSQIVNDFQKGDIAEGYSVSREKKESFPLTVTSAQKNPTAFYLCASSITPPGGTEAFFGQGTRLTVV.

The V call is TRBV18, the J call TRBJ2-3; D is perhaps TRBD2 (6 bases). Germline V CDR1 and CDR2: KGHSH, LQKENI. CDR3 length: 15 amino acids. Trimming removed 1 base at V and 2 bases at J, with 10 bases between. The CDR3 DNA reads TGTGCCAGCTCACCACGGGACTCGTTCACAGATACGCAGTATTTT. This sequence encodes CASSPRDSFTDTQYF.

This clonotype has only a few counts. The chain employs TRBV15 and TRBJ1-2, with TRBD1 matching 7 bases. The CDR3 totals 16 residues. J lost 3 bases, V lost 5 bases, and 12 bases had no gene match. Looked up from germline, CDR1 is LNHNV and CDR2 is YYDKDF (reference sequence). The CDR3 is CATSLRGGGGDYGYTF. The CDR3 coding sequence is TGTGCCACCAGCCTCAGAGGAGGAGGGGGCGACTATGGCTACACCTTC.

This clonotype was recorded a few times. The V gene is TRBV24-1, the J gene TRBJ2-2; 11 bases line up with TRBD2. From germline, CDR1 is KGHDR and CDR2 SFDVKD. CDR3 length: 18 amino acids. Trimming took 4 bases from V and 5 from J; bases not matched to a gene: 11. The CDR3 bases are TGTGCCACCAGTGACAACCTGACTAGCGGGAAGTTTACCGGGGAGCTGTTTTTT. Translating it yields CATSDNLTSGKFTGELFF.

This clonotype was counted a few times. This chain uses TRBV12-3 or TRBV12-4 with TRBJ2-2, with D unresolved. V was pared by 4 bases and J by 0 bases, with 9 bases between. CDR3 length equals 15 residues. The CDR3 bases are TGTGCCAGCAGTTCCTCTAGAACGAACACCGGGGAGCTGTTTTTT. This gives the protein CASSSSRTNTGELFF.

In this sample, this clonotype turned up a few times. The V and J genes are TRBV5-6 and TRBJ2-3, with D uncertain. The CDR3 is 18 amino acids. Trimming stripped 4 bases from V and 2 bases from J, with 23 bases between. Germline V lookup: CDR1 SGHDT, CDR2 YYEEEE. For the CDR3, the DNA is TGTGCCAGCAGCCTGAGACCCACACTTGCCTTATTCACAGATACGCAGTATTTT. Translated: CASSLRPTLALFTDTQYF.

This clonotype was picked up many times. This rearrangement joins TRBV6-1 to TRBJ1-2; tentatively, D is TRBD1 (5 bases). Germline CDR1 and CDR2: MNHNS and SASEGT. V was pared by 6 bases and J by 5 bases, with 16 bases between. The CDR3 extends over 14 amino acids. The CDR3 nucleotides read TGTGCCAGCAGCCAGGGTAACAGCGGATATGGCTACACCTTC. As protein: CASSQGNSGYGYTF.

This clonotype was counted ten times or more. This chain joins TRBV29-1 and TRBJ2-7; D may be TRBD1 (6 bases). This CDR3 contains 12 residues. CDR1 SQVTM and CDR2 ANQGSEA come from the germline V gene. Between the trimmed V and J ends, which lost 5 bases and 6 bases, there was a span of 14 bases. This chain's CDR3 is CSVSGTPVEQYF. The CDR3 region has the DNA TGCAGCGTTTCTGGGACACCCGTCGAGCAGTACTTC.

The CDR3 region is CASSRGTTNYGYTF. CDR3 DNA: TGTGCCAGCTCTAGGGGGACTACTAACTATGGCTACACCTTC. V is TRBV27 and J is TRBJ1-2; a possible D gene is TRBD1 (6 bases). The CDR3 extends over 14 amino acids. CDR1 and CDR2 from the germline V gene are MNHEY and SMNVEV (reference sequence). V was clipped by 8 bases and J by 0 bases, with 13 bases between them.

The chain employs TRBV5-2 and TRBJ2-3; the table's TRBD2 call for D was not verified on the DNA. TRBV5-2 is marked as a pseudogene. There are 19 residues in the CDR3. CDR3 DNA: TGCGCCAGCAGCCCCCTATTCCCCCAACTAGCGGGGGGCACAGATACGCAGTATTTT. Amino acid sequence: CASSPLFPQLAGGTDTQYF.

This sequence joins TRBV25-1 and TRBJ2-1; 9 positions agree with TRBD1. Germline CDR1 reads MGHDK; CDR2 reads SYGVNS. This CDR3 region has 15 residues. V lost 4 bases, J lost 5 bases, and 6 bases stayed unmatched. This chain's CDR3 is CASSGGTGIHNEQFF. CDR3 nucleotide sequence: TGTGCCAGCAGTGGCGGGACAGGGATACACAATGAGCAGTTCTTC.

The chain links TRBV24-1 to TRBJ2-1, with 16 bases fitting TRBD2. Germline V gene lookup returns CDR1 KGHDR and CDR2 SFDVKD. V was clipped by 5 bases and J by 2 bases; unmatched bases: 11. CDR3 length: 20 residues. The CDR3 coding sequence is TGTGCCACCAGTGGGAGCGGGACTAGCGGGGGGGCAGGAACCTACAATGAGCAGTTCTTC. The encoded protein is CATSGSGTSGGAGTYNEQFF.

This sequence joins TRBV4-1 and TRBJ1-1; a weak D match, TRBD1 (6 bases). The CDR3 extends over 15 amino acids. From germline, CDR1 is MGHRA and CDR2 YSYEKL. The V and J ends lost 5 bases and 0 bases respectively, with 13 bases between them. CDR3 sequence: CASSVYRDMNTEAFF. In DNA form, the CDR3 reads TGCGCCAGCAGCGTCTACAGGGACATGAACACTGAAGCTTTCTTT.

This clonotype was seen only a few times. CDR3 coding DNA: TGTGCCAGCAGCCAAGGCGACAGGGGTTCGAATGGCTACACCTTC. It is translated as CASSQGDRGSNGYTF. The gene calls are TRBV3-1 and TRBJ1-2, with 8 positions matching TRBD1. The length of the CDR3 is 15 residues. Trimming took 1 base from V and 6 from J; bases not matched to a gene: 7. The germline V gene has CDR1 LGHDT and CDR2 YNNKEL (reference sequence).

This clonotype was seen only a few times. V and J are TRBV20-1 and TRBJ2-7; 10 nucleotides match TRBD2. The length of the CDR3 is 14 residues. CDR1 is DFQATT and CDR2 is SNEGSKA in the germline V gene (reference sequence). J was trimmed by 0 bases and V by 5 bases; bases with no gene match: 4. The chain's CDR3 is CSAVAGGNSYEQYF. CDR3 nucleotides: TGCAGTGCTGTAGCGGGGGGTAACTCCTACGAGCAGTACTTC.

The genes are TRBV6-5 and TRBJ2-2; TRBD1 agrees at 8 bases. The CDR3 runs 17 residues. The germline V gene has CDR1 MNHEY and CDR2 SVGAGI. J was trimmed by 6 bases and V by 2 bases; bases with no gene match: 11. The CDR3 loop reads CASSYVRGQGDPGELFF. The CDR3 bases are TGTGCCAGCAGTTACGTAAGAGGACAGGGTGACCCCGGGGAGCTGTTTTTT.

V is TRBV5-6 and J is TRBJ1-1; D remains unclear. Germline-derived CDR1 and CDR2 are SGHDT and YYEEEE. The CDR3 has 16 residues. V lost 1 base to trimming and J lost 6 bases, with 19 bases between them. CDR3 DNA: TGTGCCAGCAGCTTGCCAGGCGGCGTGATATACTCTGAAGCTTTCTTT. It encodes CASSLPGGVIYSEAFF.

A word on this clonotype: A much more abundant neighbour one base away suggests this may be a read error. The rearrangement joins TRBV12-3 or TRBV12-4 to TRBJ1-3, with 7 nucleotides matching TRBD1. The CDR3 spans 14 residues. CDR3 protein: CVSTQGGGGNTIYF. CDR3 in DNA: TGTGTCAGCACCCAGGGAGGGGGCGGAAACACCATATATTTT.